Shown below are 26 T cell receptor beta chains from a single sample sequenced in a study of beta chain features in type 1 diabetes. Expressed TCRB transcripts were sequenced because the entire RNA isolate underwent reverse transcription. Sequenced by immunoSEQ multiplex PCR; TCRdb stores in-frame clones only, minus some. The repertoire holds 300,000 to 350,000 clones, about 15% seen once, with 6.7% in the top ten. Sequencing used central memory CD4+ T cells from blood. These receptors came from a man younger than 40 in good health.

This chain uses TRBV10-1 with TRBJ2-4; 10 bases are shared with TRBD1. Germline CDR1 reads WNHNN; CDR2 reads SYGVQD (reference sequence). The CDR3 loop spans 18 amino acids. V lost 7 bases to trimming and J lost 0 bases; unmatched junction nucleotides: 12. CDR3 DNA sequence: TGCGCCAGCAAACCGACAGGGGGCCTCGATTTAGCCAAAAACATTCAGTACTTC. It codes for CASKPTGGLDLAKNIQYF.

This clone was seen a handful of times. The chain couples TRBV2 to TRBJ2-7, with 13 bases lining up with TRBD2. The germline gives CDR1 SNHLY, CDR2 FYNNEI. Trimming took 1 base from V and 3 from J; bases not matched to a gene: 12. The CDR3 loop spans 19 amino acids. The CDR3 protein is CASSEGTSGGPVLFYEQYF. The CDR3 coding sequence is TGTGCCAGCAGTGAAGGGACTAGCGGGGGTCCAGTCCTATTCTACGAGCAGTACTTC.

This clone has ten or more counts. The chain employs TRBV4-1 and TRBJ1-5; weak D call: TRBD1 (5 bases). This CDR3 region has 16 residues. Trimming left V 2 bases short and J 0 bases short, with 11 bases between. Germline lookup yields CDR1 MGHRA and CDR2 YSYEKL. The CDR3 loop is CASSQKPTDSNQPQHF. CDR3 nucleotide sequence: TGCGCCAGCAGCCAAAAACCGACAGATAGCAATCAGCCCCAGCATTTT.

This clone appeared a few times. This chain joins TRBV5-1 and TRBJ1-2; weak D call: TRBD1 (5 bases). Trimming cost V 0 bases and J 4 bases, with 19 bases left between them. Germline CDR1 and CDR2: SGHRS and YFSETQ. The CDR3 length is 17 residues. CDR3 sequence (DNA): TGCGCCAGCAGCTTGGGGGACGTGAGCCCCTCCTCCTATGGCTACACCTTC. Protein product: CASSLGDVSPSSYGYTF.

The sample holds a few counts of this clone. This chain links TRBV20-1 with TRBJ1-3, with D hard to call. Germline CDR1 and CDR2: DFQATT and SNEGSKA (reference sequence). Deletions cut 7 bases from V and 2 bases from J, with 6 bases between. The CDR3 sequence is 11 residues long. The CDR3 nucleotides read TGCAGTGTCCGTCCTGGAAACACCATATATTTT. Translating gives CSVRPGNTIYF.

The chain uses TRBV2 and TRBJ2-7; possible D gene TRBD2, 5 bases. Trimming took off 8 bases at V and 3 bases at J, with 8 bases between the two ends. The CDR3 consists of 11 residues. Looked up from germline, CDR1 is SNHLY and CDR2 is FYNNEI. Here the CDR3 reads CASGLVYEQYV. The DNA for the CDR3 is TGTGCCAGCGGACTCGTCTACGAGCAGTACGTC.

This chain connects TRBV10-3 to TRBJ2-5; 8 bases map to TRBD2. V was clipped by 0 bases and J by 0 bases; unmatched bases: 6. There are 17 residues in the CDR3. CDR1 is ENHRY and CDR2 is SYGVKD in the germline V gene. The CDR3 DNA is TGTGCCATCAGTGAGTCGATTCGCGGGGGGAACCAAGAGACCCAGTACTTC. Protein sequence: CAISESIRGGNQETQYF.

This sequence joins TRBV30 and TRBJ2-1; 10 nucleotides line up with TRBD2. The CDR3 consists of 14 residues. Per the germline V gene, CDR1 is GTSNPN and CDR2 is SVGIG (reference sequence). V lost 4 bases and J lost 9; bases outside the gene matches: 9. The CDR3 reads CAWNRASGSTEQFF. The CDR3 DNA reads TGTGCCTGGAATAGGGCTAGCGGGAGTACTGAGCAGTTCTTC.

Concerning this clone itself: Different DNA sequences within this sample yield the same CDR3. The V call is TRBV5-4, the J call TRBJ1-1; D is uncertain. CDR1 and CDR2 from the germline V gene are SGHNT and YYREEE (reference sequence). This CDR3 has 14 amino acids. Between the trimmed V and J ends, which lost 0 bases and 0 bases, there was a span of 6 bases. CDR3 residues: CASSLGQMNTEAFF. As DNA, the CDR3 is TGTGCCAGCAGCTTGGGTCAGATGAACACTGAAGCTTTCTTT.

J is TRBJ1-2 and V is TRBV27, with 7 nucleotides matching TRBD1. J was trimmed by 4 bases and V by 0 bases; bases with no gene match: 8. This CDR3 is 16 amino acids long. The germline V gene has CDR1 MNHEY and CDR2 SMNVEV (reference sequence). CDR3 nucleotide sequence: TGTGCCAGCAGTTTATCGTGGCCGGGACAGCTCTATGGCTACACCTTC. It specifies CASSLSWPGQLYGYTF.

This clone was detected only a few times. The chain couples TRBV7-2 to TRBJ1-3, with 7 bases aligning to TRBD1. This CDR3 is 20 amino acids long. V shed 0 bases and J 4 bases; nucleotides not matched to a gene: 18. Germline lookup yields CDR1 SGHTA and CDR2 FQGNSA. CDR3 nucleotide sequence: TGTGCCAGCAGCTTAGCCCTTAGGACAGGCACGCGACGAGGGGGAAACACCATATATTTT. It yields the protein CASSLALRTGTRRGGNTIYF.

This clone appeared many times. V and J are TRBV28 and TRBJ2-7; no clear D gene. Trimming removed 6 bases from V and 2 bases from J, with 14 bases in between. Germline loops: CDR1 MDHEN, CDR2 SYDVKM. The CDR3 spans 14 residues. CDR3 DNA: TGTGCCAGCAGCGATACAGACAAGCCCTACGAGCAGTACGTC. Its protein is CASSDTDKPYEQYV.

This clone has more than one count but fewer than ten. The chain joins TRBV4-2 to TRBJ2-1; 9 positions agree with TRBD2. Germline lookup yields CDR1 LGHNA and CDR2 YNFKEQ. J was trimmed by 10 bases and V by 5 bases; bases with no gene match: 12. The CDR3 is 15 residues long. Here the CDR3 reads CASSLAGAAGSEQFF. The CDR3, as DNA: TGTGCCAGCAGCTTAGCGGGGGCCGCCGGGAGCGAGCAGTTCTTC.

The chain employs TRBV7-9 and TRBJ2-5, with TRBD2 matching over 7 bases. J gave up 3 bases and V 3 bases, and 4 bases lay outside the gene matches. Germline-derived CDR1 and CDR2 are SEHNR and FQNEAQ (reference sequence). The CDR3 sequence is 14 residues long. CDR3 residues: CASSFPAGKETQYF. The CDR3 DNA follows: TGTGCCAGCAGCTTCCCAGCGGGAAAAGAGACCCAGTACTTC.

V gene TRBV11-2 combines with J gene TRBJ1-1; D gene ambiguous. The CDR3 covers 13 residues. Germline CDR1 reads SGHAT; CDR2 reads FQNNGV. The V end was cut by 5 bases, the J end by 4 bases, with 11 bases between. Written as DNA, the CDR3 is TGTGCCAGCAGCCCTACCGACGGCACTGAAGCTTTCTTT. Translated: CASSPTDGTEAFF.

J is TRBJ1-6 and V is TRBV7-6; TRBD1 aligns across 9 bases. CDR3 length: 17 amino acids. V shed 5 bases, J shed 2 bases, and the junction held 7 bases outside the gene matches. Germline loops: CDR1 SGHVS, CDR2 FNYEAQ. The CDR3 coding sequence is TGTGCCAGCAGCCAGGGCGGGACAGGGACCTATAATTCACCCCTCCACTTT. Its translation is CASSQGGTGTYNSPLHF.

This chain connects TRBV15 to TRBJ2-3; TRBD2 matches 10 bases. Germline lookup yields CDR1 LNHNV and CDR2 YYDKDF (reference sequence). V gave up 0 bases and J gave up 5 bases; unmatched junction bases: 5. The CDR3 loop spans 16 amino acids. CDR3 DNA: TGTGCCACCAGCAGAGAAAGGCTAGCGGGGGTAGATACGCAGTATTTT. Its protein is CATSRERLAGVDTQYF.

This clone was seen more than once but under ten times. The chain couples TRBV5-1 to TRBJ2-5, with TRBD1 identical over 7 bases. The CDR3 has 15 amino acids. Germline CDR1 is SGHRS and CDR2 is YFSETQ. After removal of 2 bases from V and 0 bases from J, the junction contained 4 bases not matched to a gene. The CDR3 sequence is CASSLFDRDQETQYF. The CDR3 DNA reads as TGCGCCAGCAGCTTATTTGACAGGGACCAAGAGACCCAGTACTTC. The whole variable domain, filled in from reference TRBV5-1 and TRBJ2-5, reads KAGVTQTPRYLIKTRGQQVTLSCSPISGHRSVSWYQQTPGQGLQFLFEYFSETQRNKGNFPGRFSGRQFSNSRSEMNVSTLELGDSALYLCASSLFDRDQETQYFGPGTRLLVL.

This clone was detected only a few times. The chain joins TRBV5-6 to TRBJ1-2; the D is unclear. CDR3 length: 12 residues. The germline V and J ends were trimmed by 0 bases and 8 bases, with 8 bases remaining between them. CDR1 and CDR2 (germline): SGHDT, YYEEEE. The CDR3 region has the DNA TGTGCCAGCAGCTTGGTTACGGACGGCTACACCTTC. It codes for CASSLVTDGYTF.

This sequence joins TRBV27 and TRBJ2-5; TRBD1 agrees at 10 bases. V lost 3 bases, J lost 2 bases, and 0 bases stayed unmatched. In germline, CDR1 is MNHEY, CDR2 SMNVEV (reference sequence). The CDR3 contains 14 residues. The CDR3 bases are TGTGCCAGCAGTTTGGACAGGGGGCAAGAGACCCAGTACTTC. Encoded protein: CASSLDRGQETQYF.

This clone has more than one count but fewer than ten. This chain joins TRBV9 and TRBJ2-2; D unclear. This CDR3 region has 13 residues. Per germline, CDR1 SGDLS and CDR2 YYNGEE. V was cut by 4 bases and J by 5 bases, with 9 bases left in between. CDR3 residues: CASSQTETGELFF. CDR3 coding DNA: TGTGCCAGCAGCCAGACGGAGACCGGGGAGCTGTTTTTT.

This clone was picked up a small number of times. The chain is built from TRBV19 and TRBJ1-5; D might be TRBD1 (5 bases). Trimming took 8 bases from V and 7 from J, leaving 9 bases between them. The CDR3 consists of 11 residues. The germline gives CDR1 LNHDA, CDR2 SQIVND (reference sequence). CDR3 in amino acids: CASGAGQPQHF. The CDR3 DNA follows: TGTGCCAGTGGGGCTGGACAGCCCCAGCATTTT.

This clone was seen more than once but under ten times. This chain links TRBV30 with TRBJ1-4, with D unresolved. The germline V and J ends were trimmed by 1 base and 0 bases, with 0 bases remaining between them. Germline V gene data show CDR1 as GTSNPN and CDR2 as SVGIG (reference sequence). This CDR3 has 12 residues. The chain's CDR3 is CAWSATNEKLFF. The CDR3, as DNA: TGTGCCTGGAGTGCAACTAATGAAAAACTGTTTTTT.

This clone occurred a few times. At one end the junction does not follow the germline gene, possibly because of a read error. The J gene is TRBJ2-1, the V gene TRBV6-5; 10 nucleotides match TRBD2. Germline V gene lookup returns CDR1 MNHEY and CDR2 SVGAGI. The CDR3 consists of 13 residues. For the CDR3, the DNA is TGTGCCAGCAGTTACCAAGCGGGGGGGATAGTGGTCTTC. Residues: CASSYQAGGIVVF.

The table lists this clone with a few counts. The rearrangement joins TRBV25-1 to TRBJ1-4; D is unresolved. CDR3 length equals 14 residues. Per germline, CDR1 MGHDK and CDR2 SYGVNS. Trimming took off 1 base at V and 6 bases at J, with 9 bases between the two ends. The CDR3 reads CASSEFGGDEKLFF. The CDR3 region has the DNA TGTGCCAGCAGTGAATTCGGCGGCGATGAAAAACTGTTTTTT.

The V gene is TRBV2, the J gene TRBJ1-2; D is unclear. Germline values: CDR1 SNHLY, CDR2 FYNNEI. This CDR3 region has 11 residues. CDR3 in DNA: TGTGCGGAACGGGTTACTTATGGCTACACCTTC. Protein product: CAERVTYGYTF.